This T cell receptor beta chain originates from a study of cytomegalovirus exposure and HLA in healthy donors. Study-level points and caveats: Later on, an analysis showed TCR association rates differing by HLA locus, with DRB1 the most and HLA-C the fewest. There were a few CMV-associated chains whose specificity for CMV antigens was confirmed in vitro. As a later analysis revealed, most CMV-associated TCR beta chains appeared HLA-restricted.

A word on this clone: Its target is not known.

The PCR was carried out with 60 Vbeta primers and 13 Jbeta primers. Assay used: immunoSEQ multiplex PCR; TCRdb lists only in-frame clones, some missing. The profile shows fewer than 250,000 clones, about 75% of them singletons. The receptor's source is a male donor in good health and CMV-seronegative. The sample comprised PBMCs.

CDR3 region: CASSYGQGGNQPQHF. For the CDR3, the DNA is TGTGCCAGCAGTTACGGACAGGGGGGCAATCAGCCCCAGCATTTT. The chain uses TRBV6-5 and TRBJ1-5, with 10 bases identical to TRBD1. The J segment lost 2 bases and the V segment lost 2 bases, leaving 0 bases of the junction unmatched. This CDR3 has 15 amino acids. Per germline, CDR1 MNHEY and CDR2 SVGAGI.